Each of the 18 T cell receptor beta chains below was sequenced from the same sample in a study of follicular helper T cells after annual influenza vaccination. Sequencing used immunoSEQ multiplex PCR; TCRdb keeps in-frame clones, though not all of them. The table includes thousands of clones, over 80% detected once. The time point: 2015-2016 season, 7 days after influenza vaccination. This material consisted of CXCR5+ CD38- circulating T follicular helper cells from blood, taken 7 days after influenza vaccination. Indicated subset: circulating Tfh, non-naive CD4+CXCR5+PD-1+ (ICOS+CD38+ or ICOS-CD38-). The receptors originated from an adult who received the influenza vaccine.

The chain uses TRBV19 and TRBJ1-5; unclear D gene. The CDR3 length is 16 residues. Germline CDR1 reads LNHDA; CDR2 reads SQIVND (reference sequence). V was pared by 4 bases and J by 0 bases, with 13 bases between. The CDR3 here is CASSTPPTVSNQPQHF. CDR3 nucleotides: TGTGCCAGTAGTACCCCCCCGACGGTTAGCAATCAGCCCCAGCATTTT.

V is TRBV4-1 and J is TRBJ2-5; 11 nucleotides align to TRBD2. CDR1 and CDR2 from the germline V gene are MGHRA and YSYEKL. This CDR3 has 17 residues. J gave up 1 base and V 3 bases, and 7 bases lay outside the gene matches. The CDR3 loop reads CASSQVAGGRSQETQYF. The CDR3 DNA reads TGCGCCAGCAGCCAGGTAGCGGGGGGGCGATCCCAAGAGACCCAGTACTTC.

This chain connects TRBV11-2 to TRBJ1-4; TRBD1 matches 7 bases. CDR3 length: 17 amino acids. Germline trimming cut 1 base from V and 2 bases from J; bases unmatched to any gene: 7. Looked up from germline, CDR1 is SGHAT and CDR2 is FQNNGV. The DNA of the CDR3 is TGTGCCAGCAGCTTAGGAGCAGGGGGTCTCACTAATGAAAAACTGTTTTTT. Protein product: CASSLGAGGLTNEKLFF.

The V and J genes are TRBV5-1 and TRBJ2-1, with 11 bases matching TRBD2. The CDR3 sequence is 15 residues long. The V segment lost 4 bases and the J segment 7 bases; nucleotides outside the gene matches: 7. CDR1 SGHRS and CDR2 YFSETQ come from the germline V gene. CDR3 sequence reads: CASSPGLAVINEQFF. The DNA for the CDR3 is TGCGCCAGCAGCCCGGGACTAGCGGTAATAAATGAGCAGTTCTTC.

This clone was picked up one time. The chain employs TRBV7-9 and TRBJ1-4, with D perhaps matching TRBD1 (6 bases). Germline loops: CDR1 SEHNR, CDR2 FQNEAQ (reference sequence). CDR3 size: 14 residues. V gave up 1 base and J gave up 3 bases, with 6 bases separating them. For the CDR3, the DNA is TGTGCCAGCAGCTTAGGGACAGCTAATGAAAAACTGTTTTTT. Translated: CASSLGTANEKLFF. Together with reference TRBV7-9 and TRBJ1-4, the CDR3 gives the full variable domain: DTGVSQNPRHKITKRGQNVTFRCDPISEHNRLYWYRQTLGQGPEFLTYFQNEAQLEKSRLLSDRFSAERPKGSFSTLEIQRTEQGDSAMYLCASSLGTANEKLFFGSGTQLSVL.

CDR3 DNA: TGTGCCAGCAGCACCCCCTGGGGGGGTATCTACGAGCAGTACTTC. This sequence encodes CASSTPWGGIYEQYF. The chain employs TRBV27 and TRBJ2-7, with 7 bases matching TRBD2. The CDR3 is made up of 15 amino acids. CDR1 is MNHEY, CDR2 SMNVEV, per germline (reference sequence). V lost 6 bases to trimming and J lost 3 bases; unmatched junction nucleotides: 11.

The chain employs TRBV7-2 and TRBJ2-3; D may be TRBD1 or TRBD2 (5 bases each). The V gene lost 3 bases and the J gene lost 6 bases, with 10 bases spanning the gap. From germline, CDR1 is SGHTA and CDR2 FQGNSA. This CDR3 has 13 residues. This chain's CDR3 is CASSFGTGDTQYF. The DNA of the CDR3 is TGTGCCAGCAGCTTCGGGACGGGGGATACGCAGTATTTT.

This chain links TRBV2 with TRBJ1-2; D gene unclear. The germline CDR1 and CDR2 sequences are SNHLY and FYNNEI. Trimming removed 2 bases from V and 2 bases from J, with 9 bases in between. The CDR3 sequence is 14 residues long. The CDR3 protein is CASSESGRNYGYTF. The CDR3 DNA sequence: TGTGCCAGCAGTGAATCAGGACGGAACTATGGCTACACCTTC.

V usage is TRBV5-1 and J usage is TRBJ2-5; D is possibly TRBD2 (5 bases). CDR1 is SGHRS, CDR2 YFSETQ, per germline. This CDR3 has 12 residues. V lost 5 bases, J lost 4 bases, and 9 bases lay in between. The CDR3 loop is CASSKEGETQYF. CDR3 in DNA: TGCGCCAGCAGTAAAGAGGGAGAGACCCAGTACTTC.

This clone has a single count. J is TRBJ1-2 and V is TRBV4-1; D is perhaps TRBD1 (5 bases). The CDR3 extends over 11 amino acids. Germline assignment: CDR1 MGHRA and CDR2 YSYEKL. Trimming removed 8 bases from V and 8 bases from J, with 12 bases in between. The CDR3 sequence: CASSEGWGYTF. CDR3 in DNA: TGCGCCAGCTCTGAGGGGTGGGGCTACACCTTC.

This chain connects TRBV5-6 to TRBJ2-2; D remains ambiguous. The CDR3 covers 16 residues. CDR1 and CDR2 from the germline V gene are SGHDT and YYEEEE. The germline V and J ends were trimmed by 2 bases and 6 bases, with 17 bases remaining between them. DNA for the CDR3: TGTGCCAGCAGCTTTCCCGCGGCTATAAGCGCCGGGGAGCTGTTTTTT. Translated: CASSFPAAISAGELFF.

The gene calls are TRBV25-1 and TRBJ2-2, with TRBD1 as a possible D gene (5 bases). Germline V lookup: CDR1 MGHDK, CDR2 SYGVNS. The ends were cut back, 4 bases at V and 6 bases at J, with 9 bases in the middle. CDR3 length: 13 amino acids. CDR3 protein: CASSAQGAGELFF. The CDR3 region has the DNA TGTGCCAGCAGTGCCCAGGGCGCCGGGGAGCTGTTTTTT.

This clone was counted a single time. The chain joins TRBV6-5 to TRBJ1-1; unclear D gene. Trimming took 8 bases from V and 7 from J, leaving 8 bases between them. Germline V gives CDR1 MNHEY, CDR2 SVGAGI. This CDR3 contains 10 residues. Written as DNA, the CDR3 is TGTGCCAGCGGGAATCTTGAAGCTTTCTTT. Its protein is CASGNLEAFF.

The V gene is TRBV9, the J gene TRBJ1-2; D remains ambiguous. The CDR3 is made up of 17 amino acids. V lost 3 bases, J lost 7 bases, and 25 bases lay in between. Germline CDR1 is SGDLS and CDR2 is YYNGEE. The chain's CDR3 is CASSDLSGLGIMRGYTF. CDR3 nucleotides: TGTGCCAGCAGCGACCTATCCGGGCTCGGGATTATGCGTGGCTACACCTTC.

The rearrangement uses TRBV18 and TRBJ2-1; D not resolved. The length of the CDR3 is 12 residues. With 2 bases removed from V and 8 bases from J, the gap between germline ends came to 7 bases. Germline CDR1 and CDR2: KGHSH and LQKENI. The CDR3 region is CASSPGLDEQFF. The CDR3 DNA follows: TGTGCCAGCTCACCAGGTCTCGATGAGCAGTTCTTC.

V gene TRBV6-6 combines with J gene TRBJ2-7, with D possibly being TRBD1 (5 bases). V shed 5 bases and J shed 7 bases, with 15 bases lying between them. The CDR3 has 13 residues. CDR1 is MNHNY, CDR2 SVGAGI, per germline (reference sequence). CDR3 residues: CASSQAGRTEQYF. In nucleotides, the CDR3 is TGTGCCAGCAGTCAAGCAGGACGGACAGAGCAGTACTTC.

V is TRBV11-3 and J is TRBJ2-1, with 10 bases aligning to TRBD2. J gave up 4 bases and V 5 bases, and 5 bases lay outside the gene matches. Germline CDR1 SGHNT, CDR2 YENEEA. CDR3 length: 15 amino acids. The CDR3 coding sequence is TGTGCCAGCAGCCTCGGGACTAGCGAGTACAATGAGCAGTTCTTC. Protein: CASSLGTSEYNEQFF.

V is TRBV9 and J is TRBJ2-5, with D hard to call. From germline, CDR1 is SGDLS and CDR2 YYNGEE. The CDR3 spans 14 residues. Trimming pared 7 bases from V and 1 base from J, leaving 14 bases between. This chain's CDR3 is CASARDAGQETQYF. The CDR3 DNA follows: TGTGCCAGCGCGCGTGATGCAGGCCAAGAGACCCAGTACTTC.